These 32 T cell receptor beta chains were sequenced from one sample in a study of healthy donors' naive CD4 and CD8 T cells. A linear amplification protocol produced the TCR libraries from around 0.55 ug of total RNA. Each CDR3 protein gets one entry after TCRdb re-called the reads with MiXCR. The sample lists about 200,000 distinct CDR3 sequences; over 60% were seen once. The specimen sequenced was naive CD4+ and CD8+ T cells sorted from blood, pooled from several donors. The receptor set was obtained from a pool of human donors in good health; the sample pools cells from several healthy donors.

The V call is TRBV7-8, the J call TRBJ2-1; TRBD1 aligns across 8 bases. The CDR3 sequence is 17 residues long. The V segment lost 0 bases and the J segment 8 bases; nucleotides outside the gene matches: 12. Per the germline V gene, CDR1 is SGHVS and CDR2 is FQNEAQ. The CDR3 spells CASSLARGQGAGYEQFF. The CDR3 coding sequence is TGTGCCAGCAGCTTAGCAAGGGGCCAGGGGGCGGGGTATGAGCAGTTCTTC. Full variable domain (rest looked up from reference TRBV7-8 and TRBJ2-1): GAGVSQSPRYKVAKRGQDVALRCDPISGHVSLFWYQQALGQGPEFLTYFQNEAQLDKSGLPSDRFFAERPEGSVSTLKIQRTQQEDSAVYLCASSLARGQGAGYEQFFGPGTRLTVL.

The table lists this clonotype with a few counts. The chain links TRBV19 to TRBJ1-5, with D hard to call. There are 13 residues in the CDR3. The germline CDR1 and CDR2 sequences are LNHDA and SQIVND (reference sequence). Trimming took 5 bases from V and 0 from J, leaving 5 bases between them. CDR3 protein: CASSLSSNQPQHF. The CDR3 DNA follows: TGTGCCAGTAGTCTGTCTAGCAATCAGCCCCAGCATTTT.

This clonotype is a singleton in its sample. This sequence joins TRBV19 and TRBJ1-5; 9 bases agree with TRBD1. This CDR3 contains 14 residues. J gave up 8 bases and V 6 bases, and 8 bases lay outside the gene matches. CDR1 LNHDA and CDR2 SQIVND come from the germline V gene (reference sequence). The CDR3: CASSRDRVSKPQHF. The CDR3 coding sequence is TGTGCCAGTAGCCGGGACAGGGTTAGTAAGCCCCAGCATTTT.

In this sample, this clonotype turned up a few times. The gene calls are TRBV15 and TRBJ2-7, with D perhaps TRBD2 (6 bases). The CDR3 sequence is 16 residues long. V shed 5 bases and J shed 5 bases, with 22 bases lying between them. CDR1 LNHNV and CDR2 YYDKDF come from the germline V gene (reference sequence). The CDR3 sequence: CATSAYLRDSRDEQYF. The CDR3 DNA reads TGTGCCACCAGCGCCTACTTACGGGACTCGCGGGACGAGCAGTACTTC.

The chain carries TRBV5-1 and TRBJ1-2; the D gene is possibly TRBD1 (5 bases). Per the germline V gene, CDR1 is SGHRS and CDR2 is YFSETQ. This CDR3 spans 13 amino acids. The V and J ends lost 0 bases and 8 bases respectively, with 11 bases between them. This chain's CDR3 is CASSLVEGYGYTF. The CDR3 nucleotides are TGCGCCAGCAGCTTGGTAGAGGGGTACGGCTACACCTTC.

The CDR3 DNA is TGCAGCGTACGACAGGGGGCAAGGACAGATACGCAGTATTTT. Its translation is CSVRQGARTDTQYF. The V gene is TRBV29-1, the J gene TRBJ2-3, with TRBD1 matching 10 bases. Germline loops: CDR1 SQVTM, CDR2 ANQGSEA. CDR3 length: 14 amino acids. V was pared by 6 bases and J by 3 bases, with 6 bases of the junction left unmatched.

CDR3 in amino acids: CSVEAAGGRNPPYEQYF. The CDR3, as DNA: TGCAGCGTTGAAGCAGCCGGAGGGCGGAACCCACCCTACGAGCAGTACTTC. This sequence joins TRBV29-1 and TRBJ2-7; D perhaps matches TRBD2 (6 bases). V was pared by 1 base and J by 2 bases, with 21 bases between. The CDR3 has 17 residues. Looked up from germline, CDR1 is SQVTM and CDR2 is ANQGSEA.

The chain couples TRBV4-2 to TRBJ1-1; D is possibly TRBD1 (5 bases). Trimming shortened V by 4 bases and J by 8 bases, and 11 bases separated the two germline ends. The CDR3 has 12 amino acids. CDR1 LGHNA and CDR2 YNFKEQ come from the germline V gene. The CDR3 nucleotides read TGTGCCAGCAGCCTCGGGACGAGGGAAGCTTTCTTT. It encodes CASSLGTREAFF.

The genes are TRBV6-6 and TRBJ1-6; 9 bases match TRBD1. The V gene's germline CDR1 is MNHNY and CDR2 SVGAGI (reference sequence). The CDR3 covers 13 residues. Unmatched junction bases numbered 9, after V lost 6 bases and J lost 15 bases. CDR3 residues: CASRALDRGILHF. The CDR3 region has the DNA TGTGCCAGCAGGGCTTTGGACAGGGGAATCCTCCACTTT.

V and J are TRBV29-1 and TRBJ2-1; 11 nucleotides match TRBD2. CDR3 length: 14 amino acids. The V gene end was trimmed by 4 bases and the J gene end by 5 bases; junction bases not matched to a gene: 4. The germline gives CDR1 SQVTM, CDR2 ANQGSEA. CDR3: CSVVPLAGDNEQFF. In DNA, the CDR3 is TGCAGCGTTGTTCCACTAGCGGGAGACAATGAGCAGTTCTTC.

The CDR3 is CATSRGRVQETQYF. CDR3 coding DNA: TGTGCCACCAGCAGAGGTAGGGTCCAAGAGACCCAGTACTTC. The rearrangement joins TRBV15 to TRBJ2-5; unclear D gene. Looked up from germline, CDR1 is LNHNV and CDR2 is YYDKDF (reference sequence). V was shortened by 1 base and J by 1 base, with 7 bases between the two germline ends. This CDR3 region has 14 residues.

This clonotype was counted once. J is TRBJ1-5 and V is TRBV29-1; maybe TRBD1 (5 bases). The germline CDR1 and CDR2 sequences are SQVTM and ANQGSEA. Trimming stripped 6 bases from V and 7 bases from J, with 19 bases between. This CDR3 is 14 amino acids long. The CDR3 spells CSVREGGTRQPQHF. CDR3 bases: TGCAGCGTCCGAGAAGGAGGGACTCGGCAGCCCCAGCATTTT.

Notes on this clonotype: The final CDR3 position lacks the conserved phenylalanine or tryptophan, pointing to a likely read error. CDR3: CSVGGLAGVQETQYL. In DNA form, the CDR3 reads TGCAGCGTTGGGGGACTAGCGGGTGTTCAAGAGACCCAGTACCTC. The chain uses TRBV29-1 and TRBJ2-5, with 12 positions matching TRBD2. V gave up 4 bases and J gave up 2 bases; unmatched junction bases: 5. The germline CDR1 and CDR2 sequences are SQVTM and ANQGSEA. The CDR3 is 15 residues long.

This chain links TRBV10-3 with TRBJ1-1, with D perhaps matching TRBD1 (5 bases). Germline CDR1 reads ENHRY; CDR2 reads SYGVKD. V was clipped by 8 bases and J by 0 bases, with 16 bases between them. The CDR3 consists of 15 residues. The DNA of the CDR3 is TGTGCCATCGGTGGGGCCACGAGGTTGAACACTGAAGCTTTCTTT. Encoded protein: CAIGGATRLNTEAFF.

V is TRBV6-5 and J is TRBJ2-2; 9 bases match TRBD1. This CDR3 spans 14 amino acids. Losses at the gene ends were 6 bases for V and 5 bases for J; bases not matched to a gene: 4. Germline lookup yields CDR1 MNHEY and CDR2 SVGAGI. DNA of the CDR3: TGTGCCAGCAGCTACAGGGGGCTGACCGGGGAGCTGTTTTTT. It encodes CASSYRGLTGELFF.

J is TRBJ2-1 and V is TRBV11-1; 7 nucleotides align to TRBD2. The CDR3 sequence is 15 residues long. V shed 1 base, J shed 6 bases, and the junction held 6 bases outside the gene matches. The germline gives CDR1 SGHAT, CDR2 FQDESV (reference sequence). CDR3 coding DNA: TGTGCCAGCAGCTTAGATGGACTAGTAAGCAATGAGCAGTTCTTC. This gives the protein CASSLDGLVSNEQFF.

The V and J genes are TRBV19 and TRBJ1-5, with D maybe TRBD1 (5 bases). The CDR3 runs 15 residues. V lost 9 bases and J 1 base, leaving 16 bases between the germline ends. The germline CDR1 and CDR2 sequences are LNHDA and SQIVND (reference sequence). The CDR3 bases are TGTGCCAGGAGAAATTACGGACACAGCAATCAGCCCCAGCATTTT. It specifies CARRNYGHSNQPQHF.

J is TRBJ2-1 and V is TRBV6-2 or TRBV6-3; perhaps TRBD2 as D (5 bases). Trimming removed 6 bases from V and 6 bases from J, with 18 bases in between. This CDR3 spans 15 amino acids. Germline assignment: CDR1 MNHEY and CDR2 SVGEGT. DNA of the CDR3: TGTGCCAGCAGCACAACTAGGTCGGATCGCAATGAGCAGTTCTTC. Protein product: CASSTTRSDRNEQFF.

This chain connects TRBV20-1 to TRBJ2-4; D unresolved. CDR3 size: 15 residues. The ends were cut back, 3 bases at V and 0 bases at J, with 12 bases in the middle. The germline CDR1 and CDR2 sequences are DFQATT and SNEGSKA (reference sequence). The CDR3 reads CSASDWALAKNIQYF. As DNA, the CDR3 is TGCAGTGCTAGCGACTGGGCACTAGCCAAAAACATTCAGTACTTC.

This rearrangement joins TRBV6-5 to TRBJ2-5; D possibly corresponds to TRBD1 (5 bases). Germline CDR1 MNHEY, CDR2 SVGAGI. This CDR3 contains 15 residues. The ends were cut back, 7 bases at V and 3 bases at J, with 18 bases in the middle. The CDR3 sequence is CASTTGALGKETQYF. Here the CDR3 DNA reads TGTGCCAGCACCACTGGGGCCCTCGGAAAAGAGACCCAGTACTTC.

This clonotype came up once. The rearrangement links TRBV27 to TRBJ2-3; 9 nucleotides agree with TRBD2. Trimming removed 6 bases from V and 0 bases from J; junction bases left unmatched: 7. This CDR3 comprises 16 residues. Germline values: CDR1 MNHEY, CDR2 SMNVEV (reference sequence). The CDR3 reads CASSQSGLASTDTQYF. The CDR3 DNA follows: TGTGCCAGCAGCCAATCCGGACTAGCGAGCACAGATACGCAGTATTTT.

The chain has TRBV29-1 and TRBJ2-1, with D unclear. In germline, CDR1 is SQVTM, CDR2 ANQGSEA. V was cut by 7 bases and J by 6 bases, with 7 bases left in between. This CDR3 has 10 amino acids. CDR3 sequence: CSGGSNEQFF. The CDR3 DNA reads as TGCAGCGGTGGAAGCAATGAGCAGTTCTTC.

The rearrangement uses TRBV29-1 and TRBJ2-3; D gene unclear. The V end lost 5 bases, the J end lost 2 bases, and 11 bases lay between the germline ends. The CDR3 consists of 13 residues. Germline values: CDR1 SQVTM, CDR2 ANQGSEA. The CDR3 is CSVSGTDTDTQYF. CDR3 DNA sequence: TGCAGCGTTTCCGGAACCGACACAGATACGCAGTATTTT.

This clonotype was counted between two and nine times. The rearrangement joins TRBV28 to TRBJ1-1; D is undetermined. The V and J ends lost 3 bases and 0 bases respectively, with 5 bases between them. The CDR3 consists of 13 residues. The germline gives CDR1 MDHEN, CDR2 SYDVKM. The CDR3 here is CASSLDLNTEAFF. The CDR3 DNA is TGTGCCAGCAGTTTGGACCTGAACACTGAAGCTTTCTTT. Variable domain in full (rest from reference TRBV28 and TRBJ1-1): DVKVTQSSRYLVKRTGEKVFLECVQDMDHENMFWYRQDPGLGLRLIYFSYDVKMKEKGDIPEGYSVSREKKERFSLILESASTNQTSMYLCASSLDLNTEAFFGQGTRLTVV.

The chain combines TRBV29-1 with TRBJ2-7; no definite D call. Germline lookup yields CDR1 SQVTM and CDR2 ANQGSEA. The CDR3 covers 8 residues. CDR3 region: CTEDEQYV. The CDR3 nucleotides read TGCACCGAGGACGAGCAGTACGTC.

This chain joins TRBV27 and TRBJ2-1, with 9 bases that match TRBD2. Unmatched junction bases numbered 9, after V lost 6 bases and J lost 6 bases. CDR1 is MNHEY and CDR2 is SMNVEV in the germline V gene (reference sequence). The CDR3 is 15 residues long. The CDR3 bases are TGTGCCAGCAGCCCCCTGGCGGGAGGGCCCAATGAGCAGTTCTTC. Translated, it gives CASSPLAGGPNEQFF.

This clonotype was seen a few times. The chain couples TRBV20-1 to TRBJ2-7, with D possibly being TRBD2 (6 bases). CDR1 is DFQATT, CDR2 SNEGSKA, per germline (reference sequence). The length of the CDR3 is 13 residues. Between the trimmed V and J ends, which lost 2 bases and 4 bases, there was a span of 12 bases. The CDR3 bases are TGCAGTGCTAGACCGGGACTCCAGTACGAGCAGTACTTC. Translating it yields CSARPGLQYEQYF.

The rearrangement links TRBV19 to TRBJ2-7; 7 bases line up with TRBD1. This CDR3 has 16 amino acids. Per germline, CDR1 LNHDA and CDR2 SQIVND (reference sequence). Trimming cost V 1 base and J 6 bases; bases outside gene matches: 12. The CDR3 nucleotides read TGTGCCAGTAGTATAGGAGCCCTGGGCAGGGGGATCGAGCAGTACTTC. It yields the protein CASSIGALGRGIEQYF.

The gene calls are TRBV29-1 and TRBJ2-6, with a possible D match to TRBD2 (6 bases). Per the germline V gene, CDR1 is SQVTM and CDR2 is ANQGSEA. Trimming removed 3 bases from V and 0 bases from J, with 15 bases in between. The CDR3 is 17 amino acids. CDR3 in amino acids: CSVEGGGEYSGANVLTF. As DNA, the CDR3 is TGCAGCGTTGAGGGCGGAGGGGAATACTCTGGGGCCAACGTCCTGACTTTC.

In DNA, the CDR3 is TGTGCCAGCAGTTACTCGTGGGAGAGTCATTACGAGCAGTACTTC. Translated: CASSYSWESHYEQYF. The rearrangement joins TRBV6-5 to TRBJ2-7; D perhaps matches TRBD2 (5 bases). This CDR3 contains 15 residues. Germline assignment: CDR1 MNHEY and CDR2 SVGAGI. V was trimmed by 0 bases and J by 4 bases, leaving 13 bases between them.

V is TRBV5-6 and J is TRBJ2-3, with TRBD2 matching over 10 bases. The CDR3 is 15 amino acids. Germline CDR1 SGHDT, CDR2 YYEEEE. V gave up 2 bases and J gave up 5 bases; unmatched junction bases: 5. CDR3: CASSFSSGGEDTQYF. The DNA for the CDR3 is TGTGCCAGCAGCTTTTCTAGCGGGGGTGAAGATACGCAGTATTTT. The full variable domain, completed using reference TRBV5-6 and TRBJ2-3, is DAGVTQSPTHLIKTRGQQVTLRCSPKSGHDTVSWYQQALGQGPQFIFQYYEEEERQRGNFPDRFSGHQFPNYSSELNVNALLLGDSALYLCASSFSSGGEDTQYFGPGTRLTVL.

The rearrangement uses TRBV6-5 and TRBJ2-7, with 7 positions matching TRBD1. The CDR3 is 15 residues long. V trimming: 2 bases; J trimming: 1 base; junction bases outside the gene matches: 5. The germline V gene has CDR1 MNHEY and CDR2 SVGAGI. The CDR3, as DNA: TGTGCCAGCAGTTACGGGCAGGGGGTTTCCTACGAGCAGTACTTC. Amino acids: CASSYGQGVSYEQYF.